This T cell receptor beta chain comes out of a study of blood T cells in healthy people across ages. In the study overall: Capture by template switching was about one barcoded beta molecule per two T cells.

With 1 base clipped from V and 5 bases from J, the junction kept 7 bases outside the gene matches. The CDR3 sequence is 15 residues long. The germline gives CDR1 MDHEN, CDR2 SYDVKM. It was with a sample-barcoded 5' primer and a J-beta primer mix that a second PCR of roughly 7 to 12 cycles was run. TCRdb re-called the 5' RACE reads through MiXCR, storing one row per CDR3 protein. In the table there are approximately 790,000 distinct CDR3 sequences, around 62% of which are singletons. This clonotype was recorded once. The chain uses TRBV28 and TRBJ2-7, with 8 positions matching TRBD2. The sequence was obtained from a man aged 30 to 45 in good health. Sequenced sample: blood. The CDR3 region has the DNA TGTGCCAGCAGTTTATTGCCAGCGGGGGCTAACGAGCAGTACTTC. Protein: CASSLLPAGANEQYF.